The TCR beta chain described here comes from a study of blood T cell repertoires in COVID-19. Whole-study context: T cells, B-cell-depleted T cells, or PBMCs provided the cDNA or gDNA that served as material.

This CDR3 is built from 16 residues. Germline V gene data show CDR1 as MNHEY and CDR2 as SVGAGI. V was pared by 0 bases and J by 4 bases, with 13 bases between. In the study's own analysis: Reference gene primer amplification gave nucleated cell count estimates. Sequencing used immunoSEQ multiplex PCR; TCRdb keeps in-frame clones, though not all of them. That table furnishes V, J and clone size, whereas the DNA furnished D and trimming. The table records some 150,000 clones, about 82% of them present only once. The receptor comes from a woman in her thirties or forties with active or convalescent COVID-19. The chain combines TRBV6-5 with TRBJ1-3, with D uncertain. Sequenced sample: peripheral blood. CDR3 protein: CASSYSEGKGGNTIYF. The CDR3 nucleotides are TGTGCCAGCAGTTACTCGGAGGGAAAAGGCGGAAACACCATATATTTT.